The 22 T cell receptor beta chains below come from one sample, sequenced in a study of regulatory T cells in long-lasting Graves disease. Sample time point: persistent/refractory GD, antithyroid drugs over 5 years with positive TRAb. RNA extracted from PBMCs served as the sequencing template. The authors built TCR beta libraries using iRepertoire HTBI primers and Arm-PCR of CDR3 regions. TCRdb processed the multiplex PCR reads anew with MiXCR; each CDR3 protein has one entry. The table has 400,000 to 500,000 distinct CDR3 sequences, around 20% seen once. Specimen: peripheral blood mononuclear cells (PBMCs), collected when the disease was refractory, from a patient treated with antithyroid drugs. The source of these receptors is a female donor with Graves disease.

This clonotype was counted between two and nine times. The CDR3 protein is CASHDRGLPYNNEQFF. The CDR3 DNA follows: TGTGCCAGCCACGACAGGGGTTTACCGTATAACAATGAGCAGTTCTTC. The chain links TRBV2 to TRBJ2-1, with 8 nucleotides matching TRBD1. V dropped 8 bases and J dropped 5; count of bases not matched to a gene: 14. CDR3 length: 16 amino acids. Germline CDR1 reads SNHLY; CDR2 reads FYNNEI. Full variable domain (outside the CDR3, taken from reference TRBV2 and TRBJ2-1): EPEVTQTPSHQVTQMGQEVILRCVPISNHLYFYWYRQILGQKVEFLVSFYNNEISEKSEIFDDQFSVERPDGSNFTLKIRSTKLEDSAMYFCASHDRGLPYNNEQFFGPGTRLTVL.

In this sample, this clonotype turned up a few times. This sequence joins TRBV28 and TRBJ1-6; TRBD1 matches at 10 bases. CDR1 is MDHEN, CDR2 SYDVKM, per germline. V lost 11 bases to trimming and J lost 9 bases; unmatched junction nucleotides: 4. The CDR3 spans 12 residues. The CDR3 loop reads CAYRTGGSPLHF. CDR3 DNA: TGTGCCTATAGGACAGGGGGTTCACCCCTCCACTTT.

This clonotype was observed at least ten times. The chain carries TRBV30 and TRBJ2-5; TRBD1 matches 7 bases. Trimming at V came to 7 bases and at J to 5 bases, leaving 7 bases not matched to a gene. Germline CDR1 is GTSNPN and CDR2 is SVGIG (reference sequence). This CDR3 is 12 amino acids long. DNA for the CDR3: TGTGCCTTCAACAGGGGTTTGGAGACCCAGTACTTC. Amino acids: CAFNRGLETQYF.

This clonotype was observed at least ten times. The V gene is TRBV5-5, the J gene TRBJ2-5, with D perhaps matching TRBD2 (6 bases). Germline V gene lookup returns CDR1 SGHKS and CDR2 YYEKEE (reference sequence). The CDR3 is 13 amino acids. Deletions cut 6 bases from V and 5 bases from J, with 14 bases between. The CDR3, as DNA: TGTGCCAGCAAGGCCGGTCGGGAGGAGACCCAGTACTTC. This gives the protein CASKAGREETQYF.

In its sample, this clonotype was seen many times. The chain couples TRBV7-3 to TRBJ2-7; D remains ambiguous. The CDR3 totals 12 residues. V was cut by 3 bases and J by 4 bases, with 7 bases left in between. The V gene's germline CDR1 is SGHTA and CDR2 FQGTGA. CDR3 DNA sequence: TGTGCCAGCAGCTTGATTGTGTACGAGCAGTACTTC. This encodes CASSLIVYEQYF.

This clonotype has ten or more counts. V usage is TRBV28 and J usage is TRBJ1-5, with a possible D match to TRBD1 (5 bases). V was trimmed by 0 bases and J by 3 bases, leaving 6 bases between them. Germline-derived CDR1 and CDR2 are MDHEN and SYDVKM. This CDR3 comprises 14 residues. The CDR3 loop is CASSLWTANQPQHF. The CDR3 DNA is TGTGCCAGCAGTTTATGGACAGCCAATCAGCCCCAGCATTTT.

This rearrangement joins TRBV7-2 to TRBJ1-1, with 7 nucleotides matching TRBD1. Trimming cost V 5 bases and J 0 bases; bases outside gene matches: 6. Germline V gene sequence: CDR1 SGHTA, CDR2 FQGNSA. The CDR3 is made up of 15 amino acids. CDR3 coding DNA: TGTGCCAGCAGCCCGGAGGGACAGATGAACACTGAAGCTTTCTTT. Translation gives CASSPEGQMNTEAFF.

CDR3 sequence (DNA): TGCAGTGTAACGGGACGCCTCGACACTGAAGCTTTCTTT. Translation gives CSVTGRLDTEAFF. The gene calls are TRBV20-1 and TRBJ1-1, with D possibly TRBD1 on 5 matching bases. This CDR3 comprises 13 residues. V lost 7 bases, J lost 3 bases, and 15 bases lay in between. Germline CDR1 reads DFQATT; CDR2 reads SNEGSKA (reference sequence).

In this sample, this clonotype turned up many times. This chain joins TRBV20-1 and TRBJ2-5; TRBD1 aligns across 8 bases. CDR1 and CDR2 (germline): DFQATT, SNEGSKA (reference sequence). The junction had 2 bases not matched to a gene; V was cut back by 8 bases and J by 3 bases. CDR3 size: 11 residues. The chain's CDR3 is CSTDREETQYF. The CDR3 coding sequence is TGCAGTACGGACAGGGAAGAGACCCAGTACTTC.

The table lists this clonotype with many counts. The chain combines TRBV28 with TRBJ1-2; no clear D. The CDR3 is 14 residues long. V lost 4 bases to trimming and J lost 3 bases, with 12 bases between them. CDR1 and CDR2 (germline): MDHEN, SYDVKM. CDR3 nucleotide sequence: TGTGCCAGCAGTTGGGCCGGTGCGGACTATGGCTACACCTTC. It yields the protein CASSWAGADYGYTF.

Note on this clonotype: A much larger clone lies a single base off, so this may be a read error. Here the CDR3 DNA reads TGTGCCAGCAGTTGGGGAAGGTATGGCCACACCTTC. Protein: CASSWGRYGHTF. This chain links TRBV28 with TRBJ1-2; D is unresolved. Germline V lookup: CDR1 MDHEN, CDR2 SYDVKM. This CDR3 contains 12 residues.

V and J are TRBV19 and TRBJ1-5, with TRBD1 matching 9 bases. The CDR3 is 16 amino acids. The J segment lost 0 bases and the V segment lost 3 bases, leaving 3 bases of the junction unmatched. CDR1 LNHDA and CDR2 SQIVND come from the germline V gene (reference sequence). The CDR3 sequence is CASSILQGASNQPQHF. The CDR3 DNA is TGTGCCAGTAGTATTTTACAGGGGGCTAGCAATCAGCCCCAGCATTTT. The entire variable domain, with the rest obtained from reference TRBV19 and TRBJ1-5, is as follows: DGGITQSPKYLFRKEGQNVTLSCEQNLNHDAMYWYRQDPGQGLRLIYYSQIVNDFQKGDIAEGYSVSREKKESFPLTVTSAQKNPTAFYLCASSILQGASNQPQHFGDGTRLSIL.

This clonotype has ten or more counts. This chain connects TRBV27 to TRBJ1-1, with D possibly TRBD1 on 5 matching bases. V was pared by 6 bases and J by 5 bases, with 13 bases between. The germline gives CDR1 MNHEY, CDR2 SMNVEV (reference sequence). CDR3 length: 13 amino acids. CDR3 loop: CASSLTGTTEAFF. The CDR3 DNA reads TGTGCCAGCAGCTTAACGGGGACGACTGAAGCTTTCTTT.

The V call is TRBV10-3, the J call TRBJ1-1; no clear D gene. CDR3 length: 14 amino acids. Germline lookup yields CDR1 ENHRY and CDR2 SYGVKD. V dropped 6 bases and J dropped 0 bases, with 11 bases sitting between them. This CDR3 is CAIRAGQLNTEAFF. The CDR3 region has the DNA TGTGCCATCAGAGCCGGGCAGTTGAACACTGAAGCTTTCTTT.

This clonotype has just a few counts. The gene calls are TRBV6-4 and TRBJ2-2; D unclear. Between the trimmed V and J ends, which lost 2 bases and 3 bases, there was a span of 7 bases. Germline values: CDR1 MRHNA, CDR2 SNTAGT. This CDR3 has 14 residues. CDR3 sequence: CASSDRAYTGELFF. The CDR3 DNA sequence: TGTGCCAGCAGTGACAGGGCCTACACCGGGGAGCTGTTTTTT.

The chain employs TRBV20-1 and TRBJ2-7; 14 bases are a match to TRBD2. Per the germline V gene, CDR1 is DFQATT and CDR2 is SNEGSKA (reference sequence). The CDR3 has 17 residues. V lost 3 bases and J lost 3; bases outside the gene matches: 10. This CDR3 reads CSARSERTSGRFYEQYF. The CDR3 region has the DNA TGCAGTGCTAGGAGCGAGAGGACTAGCGGGAGGTTCTACGAGCAGTACTTC.

V usage is TRBV7-2 and J usage is TRBJ2-5, with 12 bases matching TRBD1. The CDR3 contains 16 residues. V shed 4 bases, J shed 2 bases, and the junction held 5 bases outside the gene matches. Germline V lookup: CDR1 SGHTA, CDR2 FQGNSA. This CDR3 reads CASSWDRGHTQETQYF. In nucleotides, the CDR3 is TGTGCCAGCAGCTGGGACAGGGGGCACACTCAAGAGACCCAGTACTTC.

The table lists this clonotype with many counts. This sequence joins TRBV9 and TRBJ2-7, with D perhaps matching TRBD1 (5 bases). The CDR3 is 14 residues long. CDR1 is SGDLS and CDR2 is YYNGEE in the germline V gene. V shed 0 bases and J shed 4 bases, with 11 bases lying between them. In DNA form, the CDR3 reads TGTGCCAGCAGCGTAGCACTCTCAGGGTACGAGCAGTACTTC. Protein: CASSVALSGYEQYF.

This sequence joins TRBV9 and TRBJ2-7, with a weak D call TRBD1 (7 bases). Germline V CDR1 and CDR2: SGDLS, YYNGEE. Trimming pared 4 bases from V and 5 bases from J, leaving 16 bases between. The CDR3 sequence is 14 residues long. The CDR3 loop is CASSPEGARNEQYF. The CDR3 DNA follows: TGTGCCAGCAGCCCGGAGGGGGCTAGGAACGAGCAGTACTTC.

J is TRBJ2-1 and V is TRBV24-1; 7 bases are a match to TRBD1. The CDR3 length is 13 residues. CDR1 KGHDR and CDR2 SFDVKD come from the germline V gene. Trimming cost V 2 bases and J 10 bases; bases outside gene matches: 4. The CDR3 region is CATSDYIQGEQFF. Written as DNA, the CDR3 is TGTGCCACCAGTGATTATATACAGGGGGAGCAGTTCTTC.

This chain links TRBV10-3 with TRBJ2-7, with TRBD2 identical over 10 bases. The junction had 6 bases not matched to a gene; V was cut back by 8 bases and J by 5 bases. The CDR3 contains 13 residues. Looked up from germline, CDR1 is ENHRY and CDR2 is SYGVKD. CDR3 amino acids: CAIQREGLHEQYF. CDR3 DNA: TGTGCCATCCAGCGGGAGGGCCTCCACGAGCAGTACTTC.

This clonotype was counted between two and nine times. The J gene is TRBJ2-2, the V gene TRBV6-1; D remains ambiguous. The V end lost 2 bases, the J end lost 3 bases, and 7 bases lay between the germline ends. This CDR3 region has 14 residues. Germline V CDR1 and CDR2: MNHNS, SASEGT. Here the CDR3 reads CASSERRDTGELFF. CDR3 coding DNA: TGTGCCAGCAGTGAAAGAAGGGACACCGGGGAGCTGTTTTTT.